This TCR beta chain originates from a study of molecular identifiers for immune sequencing clone quantification. With V trimmed by 0 bases and J by 4 bases, 6 bases remained unmatched. Per germline, CDR1 SGHRS and CDR2 YFSETQ. This CDR3 contains 16 residues. Previously published methods and listed TCR primers were used for the bulk TCR libraries. TCRdb analysed the PCR reads with MiXCR anew, one entry per CDR3 protein. The sample carries under 800,000 distinct CDR3 sequences, about 25% recorded once. Investigators produced naive CD8 libraries from around 20,000 to 1,000,000 sorted cells, drawing on 10%, 30% or 50% RNA. The sorting of naive CD8 T cells used the CD8+CD4-CCR7+CD45RA+ phenotype.

The sequenced sample consisted of naive CD8+ T cells from blood, with Jurkat cell RNA spiked in. Noted subset: FACS-sorted CD8+CD4-CCR7+CD45RA+ naive T cells. This clonotype was sampled from a human donor in good health. Some libraries in this study had Jurkat cell RNA spiked in. The V and J genes are TRBV5-1 and TRBJ1-4; 7 nucleotides agree with TRBD1. The CDR3 region is CASSLVDGTVNEKLFF. DNA of the CDR3: TGCGCCAGCAGCTTGGTGGATGGGACAGTTAATGAAAAACTGTTTTTT.